This TCR beta chain is from a study of T cell repertoires in cytomegalovirus infection. The CDR3 consists of 11 residues. Germline lookup yields CDR1 SQVTM and CDR2 ANQGSEA. Worth noting for this clonotype: Its antigen remains unidentified. The junction does not match germline at one end; this may be a read error.

In TCRdb, the reads were re-called with MiXCR into one record per CDR3 protein. The sample lists about a million distinct CDR3 sequences, around 30% occurring once. V is TRBV29-1 and J is TRBJ2-2; 9 nucleotides line up with TRBD1. Here the sequenced sample was cultured CD8+ T cells from PBMCs, taken from culture after CMV antigen stimulation. This clonotype was obtained from a human donor in good health (CMV status not recorded). Some clones in this sample may be carry-over from other donors' samples. The CDR3 coding sequence is TGCAGCGTGGACCGGGACAGGGAACTGTTTTTT. Its translation: CSVDRDRELFF.